The present entry profiles one TCR beta chain with its context. Antigen: not known. The data stem from a study of monozygotic twins with inflammatory bowel disease. TCRdb reprocessed the 5' RACE reads; each CDR3 protein has one entry and no DNA is given. This sample contains 400,000 to 500,000 distinct CDR3 sequences. Study-level findings and limits: A single strong clonotype or signal linked to IBD was not supported.

The CDR3 consists of 13 residues. Germline-derived CDR1 and CDR2 are ENHRY and SYGVKD. The chain couples TRBV10-3 to TRBJ2-7. Sequencing used blood. The clonotype originates from a human donor with ulcerative colitis or Crohn's disease, or a healthy co-twin of an affected twin (not recorded which). This CDR3 reads CAILPDSGYEQYF.